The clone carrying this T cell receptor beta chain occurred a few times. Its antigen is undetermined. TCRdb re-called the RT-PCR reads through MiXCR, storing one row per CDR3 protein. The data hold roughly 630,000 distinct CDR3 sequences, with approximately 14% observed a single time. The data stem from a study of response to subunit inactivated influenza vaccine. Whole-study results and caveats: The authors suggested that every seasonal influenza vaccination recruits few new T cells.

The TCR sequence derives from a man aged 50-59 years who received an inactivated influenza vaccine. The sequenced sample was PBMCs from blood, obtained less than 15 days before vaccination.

DNA of the CDR3: TGCAGTGCTAGGGGGACAGGGGTCTACGAGCAGTACTTC. It codes for CSARGTGVYEQYF. The rearrangement links TRBV20-1 to TRBJ2-7; 10 nucleotides line up with TRBD1. Germline trimming cut 3 bases from V and 3 bases from J; bases unmatched to any gene: 2. This CDR3 has 13 amino acids. Germline CDR1 DFQATT, CDR2 SNEGSKA (reference sequence).